This T cell receptor beta chain came from a study of cytomegalovirus exposure and HLA in healthy donors. Trimming stripped 1 base from V and 5 bases from J, with 12 bases between. The CDR3 length is 15 residues. CDR1 MGHRA and CDR2 YSYEKL come from the germline V gene. The PCR contained 60 Vbeta and 13 Jbeta primers. Profiling relied on immunoSEQ multiplex PCR, and the TCRdb table lists in-frame clones only, not all of them. The sample records fewer than 250,000 clones, about 82% being singletons. The sample was PBMCs. The receptor was derived from a man younger than 45 in good health and CMV-seronegative. The rearrangement links TRBV4-1 to TRBJ2-1; no firm D call. The CDR3 here is CASSQGPLADNEQFF. The CDR3 DNA follows: TGCGCCAGCAGCCAAGGTCCATTAGCTGACAATGAGCAGTTCTTC.